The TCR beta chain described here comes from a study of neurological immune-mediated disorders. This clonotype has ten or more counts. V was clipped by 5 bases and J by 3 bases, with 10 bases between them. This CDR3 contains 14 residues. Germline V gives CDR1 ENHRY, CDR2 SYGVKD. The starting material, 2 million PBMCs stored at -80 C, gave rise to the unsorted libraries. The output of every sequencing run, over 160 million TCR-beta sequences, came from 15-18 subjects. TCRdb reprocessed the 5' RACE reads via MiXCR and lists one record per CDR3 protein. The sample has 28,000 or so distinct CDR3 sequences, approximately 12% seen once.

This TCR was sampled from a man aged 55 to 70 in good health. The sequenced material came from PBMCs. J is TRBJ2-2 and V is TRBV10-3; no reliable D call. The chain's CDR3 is CAISRLPDTGELFF. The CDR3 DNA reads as TGTGCCATCAGTAGGCTCCCGGACACCGGGGAGCTGTTTTTT.